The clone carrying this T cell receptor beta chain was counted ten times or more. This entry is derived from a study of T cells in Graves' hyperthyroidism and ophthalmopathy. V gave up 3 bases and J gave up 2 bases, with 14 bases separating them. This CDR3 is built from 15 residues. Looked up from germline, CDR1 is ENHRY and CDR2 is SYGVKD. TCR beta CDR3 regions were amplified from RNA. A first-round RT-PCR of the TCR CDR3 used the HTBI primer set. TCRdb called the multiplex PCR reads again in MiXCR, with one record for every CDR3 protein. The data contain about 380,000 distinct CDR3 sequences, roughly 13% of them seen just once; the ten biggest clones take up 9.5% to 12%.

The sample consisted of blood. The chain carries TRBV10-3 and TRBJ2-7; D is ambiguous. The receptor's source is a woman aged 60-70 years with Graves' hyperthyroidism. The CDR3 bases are TGTGCCATCAGTGACCCCAGCCTAGGGACCTACGAGCAGTACTTC. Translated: CAISDPSLGTYEQYF.